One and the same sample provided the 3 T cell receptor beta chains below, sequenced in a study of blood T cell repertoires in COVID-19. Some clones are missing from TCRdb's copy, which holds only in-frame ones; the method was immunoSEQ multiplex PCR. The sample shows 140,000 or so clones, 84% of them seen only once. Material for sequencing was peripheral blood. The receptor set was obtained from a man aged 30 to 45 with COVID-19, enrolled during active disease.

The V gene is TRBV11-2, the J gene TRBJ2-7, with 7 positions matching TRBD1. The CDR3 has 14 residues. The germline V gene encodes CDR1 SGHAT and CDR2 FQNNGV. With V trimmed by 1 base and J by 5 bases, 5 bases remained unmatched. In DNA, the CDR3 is TGTGCCAGCAGCTTAGTGGACAGGAGCCACGAGCAGTACTTC. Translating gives CASSLVDRSHEQYF.

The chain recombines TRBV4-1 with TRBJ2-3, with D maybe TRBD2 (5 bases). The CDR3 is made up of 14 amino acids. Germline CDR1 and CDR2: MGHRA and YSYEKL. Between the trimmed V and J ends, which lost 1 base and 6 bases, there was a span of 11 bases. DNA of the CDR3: TGCGCCAGCAGCCAAGTCGGACTGGAGGATACGCAGTATTTT. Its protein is CASSQVGLEDTQYF.

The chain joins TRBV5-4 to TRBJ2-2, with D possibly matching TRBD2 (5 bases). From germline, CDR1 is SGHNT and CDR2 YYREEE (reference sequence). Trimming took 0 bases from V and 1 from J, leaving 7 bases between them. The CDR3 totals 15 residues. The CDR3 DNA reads TGTGCCAGCAGCTTGGGGAGGAGGAACACCGGGGAGCTGTTTTTT. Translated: CASSLGRRNTGELFF. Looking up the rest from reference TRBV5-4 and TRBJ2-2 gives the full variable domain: ETGVTQSPTHLIKTRGQQVTLRCSSQSGHNTVSWYQQALGQGPQFIFQYYREEENGRGNFPPRFSGLQFPNYSSELNVNALELDDSALYLCASSLGRRNTGELFFGEGSRLTVL.